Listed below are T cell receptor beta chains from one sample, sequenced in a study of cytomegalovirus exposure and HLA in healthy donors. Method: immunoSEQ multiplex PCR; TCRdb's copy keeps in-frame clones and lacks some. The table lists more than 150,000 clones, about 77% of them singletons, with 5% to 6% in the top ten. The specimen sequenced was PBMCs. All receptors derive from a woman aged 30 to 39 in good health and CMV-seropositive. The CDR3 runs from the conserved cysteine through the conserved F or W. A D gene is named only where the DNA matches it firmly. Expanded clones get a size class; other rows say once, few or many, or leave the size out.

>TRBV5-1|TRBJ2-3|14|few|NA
CASSLFSRTDTQYF
TGCGCCAGCAGCTTGTTCTCCCGCACAGATACGCAGTATTTT
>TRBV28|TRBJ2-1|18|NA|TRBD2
CASSLLGASGSSYNEQFF
TGTGCCAGCAGTTTACTTGGGGCTAGCGGGTCATCCTACAATGAGCAGTTCTTC
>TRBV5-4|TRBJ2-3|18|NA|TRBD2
CASGEGGSRGVNTDTQYF
TGTGCCAGCGGGGAGGGCGGGAGTCGAGGGGTAAACACAGATACGCAGTATTTT
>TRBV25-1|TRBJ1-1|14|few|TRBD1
CASSETGAYTEAFF
TGTGCCAGCAGTGAGACAGGGGCTTACACTGAAGCTTTCTTT
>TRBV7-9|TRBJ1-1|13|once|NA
CASSLVIGKEAFF
TGTGCCAGCAGCTTAGTTATCGGGAAAGAAGCTTTCTTT
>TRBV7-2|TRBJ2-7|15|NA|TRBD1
CASSSLRQGAYEQYF
TGTGCCAGCAGCTCGCTCCGACAGGGGGCCTACGAGCAGTACTTC
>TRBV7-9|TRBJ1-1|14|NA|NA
CASSLGGLNTEAFF
TGTGCCAGCAGCTTAGGAGGTTTGAACACTGAAGCTTTCTTT
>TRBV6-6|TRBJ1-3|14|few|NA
CASSYAAPENTIYF
TGTGCCAGCAGTTACGCAGCGCCGGAAAACACCATATATTTT
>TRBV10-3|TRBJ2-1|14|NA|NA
CAISAPTRRNEQFF
TGTGCCATCAGTGCGCCAACTAGGAGGAATGAGCAGTTCTTC
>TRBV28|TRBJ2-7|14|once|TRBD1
CASRGTGASYEQYF
TGTGCCAGCAGGGGGACAGGGGCTTCCTACGAGCAGTACTTC
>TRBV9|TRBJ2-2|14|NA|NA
CASSAYILAGELFF
TGTGCCAGCAGCGCTTACATCCTGGCCGGGGAGCTGTTTTTT
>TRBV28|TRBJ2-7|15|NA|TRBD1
CASSSRTGNTYEQYF
TGTGCCAGCAGTTCCCGGACAGGGAACACCTACGAGCAGTACTTC
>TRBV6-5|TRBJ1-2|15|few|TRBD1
CASRRTGGVNYGYTF
TGTGCCAGCAGACGGACAGGGGGCGTAAACTATGGCTACACCTTC
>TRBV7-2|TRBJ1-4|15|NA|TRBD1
CASSKTGATNEKLFF
TGTGCCAGCAGCAAAACAGGGGCGACTAATGAAAAACTGTTTTTT
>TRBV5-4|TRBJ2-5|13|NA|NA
CASSLGWGETQYF
TGTGCCAGCAGCTTGGGTTGGGGCGAGACCCAGTACTTC
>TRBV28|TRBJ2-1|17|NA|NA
CASSFSKQKSSHNEQFF
TGTGCCAGCAGTTTTTCTAAACAGAAGTCATCACACAATGAGCAGTTCTTC
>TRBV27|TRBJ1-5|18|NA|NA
CASSSGGGGIRSNQPQHF
TGTGCCAGCAGTTCTGGTGGTGGGGGGATTAGGAGCAATCAGCCCCAGCATTTT
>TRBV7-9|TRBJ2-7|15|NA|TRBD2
CASSFSGRPTYEQYF
TGTGCCAGCAGCTTTAGCGGGAGACCGACCTACGAGCAGTACTTC
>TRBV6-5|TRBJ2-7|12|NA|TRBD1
CASSRGQLEQYF
TGTGCCAGCAGCAGGGGACAGCTCGAGCAGTACTTC
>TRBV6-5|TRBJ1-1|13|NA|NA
CASSPGLNTEAFF
TGTGCCAGCAGTCCTGGACTTAACACTGAAGCTTTCTTT
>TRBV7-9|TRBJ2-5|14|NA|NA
CASIAGRRGETQYF
TGTGCCAGCATCGCCGGCCGGCGGGGAGAGACCCAGTACTTC
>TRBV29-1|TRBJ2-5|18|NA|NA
CSVEGGSLPLEEQETQYF
TGCAGCGTTGAGGGAGGTTCCCTCCCCCTGGAAGAACAAGAGACCCAGTACTTC
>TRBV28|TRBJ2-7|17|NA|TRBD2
CASSLNPGTSVAYEQYF
TGTGCCAGCAGTCTGAACCCCGGGACTAGCGTGGCCTACGAGCAGTACTTC
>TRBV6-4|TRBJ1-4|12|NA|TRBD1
CARDRGGEKLFF
TGTGCCAGGGACAGGGGTGGTGAAAAACTGTTTTTT
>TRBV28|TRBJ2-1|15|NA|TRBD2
CASSYRAGVYNEQFF
TGTGCCAGCAGTTACCGAGCGGGAGTTTACAATGAGCAGTTCTTC
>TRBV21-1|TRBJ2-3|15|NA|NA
CASSKARANTDTQYF
TGTGCCAGCAGCAAAGCGCGGGCCAACACAGATACGCAGTATTTT
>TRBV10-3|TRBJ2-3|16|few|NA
CAISEEDSGSTDTQYF
TGTGCCATCAGTGAAGAGGATAGCGGAAGCACAGATACGCAGTATTTT
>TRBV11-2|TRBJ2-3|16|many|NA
CASSNRKGREANTQYF
TGTGCCAGCAGCAACCGTAAGGGCAGGGAGGCAAATACGCAGTATTTT
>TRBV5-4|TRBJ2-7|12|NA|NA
CASSSPDYEQYF
TGTGCCAGCAGCTCGCCAGATTACGAGCAGTACTTC
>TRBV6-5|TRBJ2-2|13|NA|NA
CASRPRSTGELFF
TGTGCCAGCAGACCCCGGAGCACCGGGGAGCTGTTTTTT
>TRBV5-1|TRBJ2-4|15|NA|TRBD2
CASSREGAGVNIQYF
TGCGCCAGCAGCCGAGAAGGAGCGGGAGTGAACATTCAGTACTTC
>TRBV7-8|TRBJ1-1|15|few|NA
CASSFLEGPLTEAFF
TGTGCCAGCAGCTTTTTGGAGGGCCCTCTTACGGAAGCTTTCTTT
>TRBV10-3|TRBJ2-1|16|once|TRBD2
CAISESEVAGVNEQFF
TGTGCCATCAGTGAGTCGGAAGTAGCGGGAGTGAATGAGCAGTTCTTC
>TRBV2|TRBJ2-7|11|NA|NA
CASRQVDEQYF
TGTGCCAGCCGACAGGTGGACGAGCAGTACTTC
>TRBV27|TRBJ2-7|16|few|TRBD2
CASSPFSGSYSYEQYF
TGTGCCAGCAGTCCCTTTAGCGGGAGCTACTCCTACGAGCAGTACTTC
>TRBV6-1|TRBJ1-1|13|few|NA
CASKYGYSTEAFF
TGTGCCAGCAAGTACGGCTACAGCACTGAAGCTTTCTTT
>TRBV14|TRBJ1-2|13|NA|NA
CASSQEASYGYTF
TGTGCCAGCAGCCAAGAAGCTAGCTATGGCTACACCTTC
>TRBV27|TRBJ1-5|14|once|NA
CASGYRDSSQPQHF
TGTGCCAGCGGCTACCGGGACTCCAGCCAGCCCCAGCATTTT
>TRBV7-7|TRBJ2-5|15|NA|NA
CASSVRGGSQETQYF
TGTGCTAGCAGCGTAAGGGGGGGGTCCCAAGAGACCCAGTACTTC
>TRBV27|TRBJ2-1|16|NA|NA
CASSLDLGLSQNEQFF
TGTGCCAGCAGTTTAGATCTGGGCCTATCTCAAAATGAGCAGTTCTTC
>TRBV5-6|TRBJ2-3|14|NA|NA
CASSFGQLTDTQYF
TGTGCCAGCAGCTTCGGACAGCTCACAGATACGCAGTATTTT
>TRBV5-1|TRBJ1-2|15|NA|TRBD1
CASSPRQGLDYGYTF
TGCGCCAGCAGCCCTAGACAGGGGTTGGACTATGGCTACACCTTC
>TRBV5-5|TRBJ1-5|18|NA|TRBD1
CASSTGDRGIVSNQPQHF
TGTGCCAGCAGCACGGGGGACAGGGGGATCGTTAGCAATCAGCCCCAGCATTTT
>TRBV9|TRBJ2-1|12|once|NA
CASSEGVGEQFF
TGTGCCAGCAGCGAGGGGGTCGGTGAGCAGTTCTTC
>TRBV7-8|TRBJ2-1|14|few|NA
CASSQRQAYNEQFF
TGTGCCAGCAGCCAGCGGCAGGCGTACAATGAGCAGTTCTTC
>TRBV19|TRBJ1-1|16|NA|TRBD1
CASSMRTGGLNTEAFF
TGTGCCAGTAGTATGAGGACAGGGGGTTTGAACACTGAAGCTTTCTTT
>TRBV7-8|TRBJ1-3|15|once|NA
CASSLQGNSGNTIYF
TGTGCCAGCAGCTTACAGGGTAACTCTGGAAACACCATATATTTT
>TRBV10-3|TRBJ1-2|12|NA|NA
CAINGGIYGYTF
TGTGCCATCAATGGGGGGATATATGGCTACACCTTC
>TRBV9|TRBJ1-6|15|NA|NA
CASSVLSSYNSPLHF
TGTGCCAGCAGCGTACTGAGCTCCTATAATTCACCCCTCCACTTT
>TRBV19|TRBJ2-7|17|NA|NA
CASSHEVGQGSFYEQYF
TGTGCCAGTAGCCATGAGGTTGGGCAGGGGTCGTTTTACGAGCAGTACTTC
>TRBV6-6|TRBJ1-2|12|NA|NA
CASSYQGLVHTF
TGTGCCAGCAGTTACCAGGGTCTGGTACACACCTTC
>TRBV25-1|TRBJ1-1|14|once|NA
CASSAWAISGVAFF
TGTGCCAGCAGTGCTTGGGCAATCTCGGGGGTTGCTTTCTTT
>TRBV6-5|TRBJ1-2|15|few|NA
CASSLTGGGHYGYTF
TGTGCCAGCAGTTTAACTGGCGGAGGACACTATGGCTACACCTTC
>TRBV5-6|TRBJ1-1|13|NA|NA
CASSFVGGTEAFF
TGTGCCAGCAGCTTTGTCGGGGGTACTGAAGCTTTCTTT
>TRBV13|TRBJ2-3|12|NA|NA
CASSHSTDTQYF
TGTGCCAGCAGCCACTCCACAGATACGCAGTATTTT
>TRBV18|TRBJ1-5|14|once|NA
CASSPPEARNPQHF
TGTGCCAGCTCACCACCCGAGGCCCGCAACCCCCAGCATTTT
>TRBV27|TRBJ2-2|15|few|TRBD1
CASRSAGGNTGELFF
TGTGCCAGCAGGTCCGCAGGGGGGAACACCGGGGAGCTGTTTTTT
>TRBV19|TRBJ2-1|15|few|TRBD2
CASSTHGGRYNEQFF
TGTGCCAGTAGTACCCATGGCGGGAGGTACAATGAGCAGTTCTTC
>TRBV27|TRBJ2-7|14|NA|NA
CASSFLPTKNEQYF
TGTGCCAGCAGTTTCCTACCGACTAAGAATGAGCAGTACTTC
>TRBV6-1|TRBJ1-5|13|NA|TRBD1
CASSSRGKEPQHF
TGTGCCAGTTCCTCCAGGGGGAAGGAGCCCCAGCATTTT